One T cell receptor beta chain is described in this entry. This sample stems from a study of response to subunit inactivated influenza vaccine. Trimming took off 1 base at V and 5 bases at J, with 11 bases between the two ends. The CDR3 totals 14 residues. Germline CDR1 reads SGHTA; CDR2 reads FQGNSA. MiXCR was run by TCRdb on the RT-PCR reads, yielding one entry per CDR3 protein. The sample yields roughly 540,000 distinct CDR3 sequences, around 21% seen once. The sample was also linked to a second study, of T cells expressing NK-cell markers. That work adds: cDNA encoding TCR beta was synthesized via 5'RACE template switching incorporating UMIs.

Sequences were derived from CD4+ T cells sorted from PBMCs, sampled 11 to 12 days after vaccination. J is TRBJ1-1 and V is TRBV7-2, with D perhaps TRBD1 (6 bases). The receptor was isolated from a man aged 45-65 years who received an inactivated influenza vaccine. The CDR3, as DNA: TGTGCCAGCAGCTTAGATCAGGGGCGGACTGAAGCTTTCTTT. It is translated as CASSLDQGRTEAFF.